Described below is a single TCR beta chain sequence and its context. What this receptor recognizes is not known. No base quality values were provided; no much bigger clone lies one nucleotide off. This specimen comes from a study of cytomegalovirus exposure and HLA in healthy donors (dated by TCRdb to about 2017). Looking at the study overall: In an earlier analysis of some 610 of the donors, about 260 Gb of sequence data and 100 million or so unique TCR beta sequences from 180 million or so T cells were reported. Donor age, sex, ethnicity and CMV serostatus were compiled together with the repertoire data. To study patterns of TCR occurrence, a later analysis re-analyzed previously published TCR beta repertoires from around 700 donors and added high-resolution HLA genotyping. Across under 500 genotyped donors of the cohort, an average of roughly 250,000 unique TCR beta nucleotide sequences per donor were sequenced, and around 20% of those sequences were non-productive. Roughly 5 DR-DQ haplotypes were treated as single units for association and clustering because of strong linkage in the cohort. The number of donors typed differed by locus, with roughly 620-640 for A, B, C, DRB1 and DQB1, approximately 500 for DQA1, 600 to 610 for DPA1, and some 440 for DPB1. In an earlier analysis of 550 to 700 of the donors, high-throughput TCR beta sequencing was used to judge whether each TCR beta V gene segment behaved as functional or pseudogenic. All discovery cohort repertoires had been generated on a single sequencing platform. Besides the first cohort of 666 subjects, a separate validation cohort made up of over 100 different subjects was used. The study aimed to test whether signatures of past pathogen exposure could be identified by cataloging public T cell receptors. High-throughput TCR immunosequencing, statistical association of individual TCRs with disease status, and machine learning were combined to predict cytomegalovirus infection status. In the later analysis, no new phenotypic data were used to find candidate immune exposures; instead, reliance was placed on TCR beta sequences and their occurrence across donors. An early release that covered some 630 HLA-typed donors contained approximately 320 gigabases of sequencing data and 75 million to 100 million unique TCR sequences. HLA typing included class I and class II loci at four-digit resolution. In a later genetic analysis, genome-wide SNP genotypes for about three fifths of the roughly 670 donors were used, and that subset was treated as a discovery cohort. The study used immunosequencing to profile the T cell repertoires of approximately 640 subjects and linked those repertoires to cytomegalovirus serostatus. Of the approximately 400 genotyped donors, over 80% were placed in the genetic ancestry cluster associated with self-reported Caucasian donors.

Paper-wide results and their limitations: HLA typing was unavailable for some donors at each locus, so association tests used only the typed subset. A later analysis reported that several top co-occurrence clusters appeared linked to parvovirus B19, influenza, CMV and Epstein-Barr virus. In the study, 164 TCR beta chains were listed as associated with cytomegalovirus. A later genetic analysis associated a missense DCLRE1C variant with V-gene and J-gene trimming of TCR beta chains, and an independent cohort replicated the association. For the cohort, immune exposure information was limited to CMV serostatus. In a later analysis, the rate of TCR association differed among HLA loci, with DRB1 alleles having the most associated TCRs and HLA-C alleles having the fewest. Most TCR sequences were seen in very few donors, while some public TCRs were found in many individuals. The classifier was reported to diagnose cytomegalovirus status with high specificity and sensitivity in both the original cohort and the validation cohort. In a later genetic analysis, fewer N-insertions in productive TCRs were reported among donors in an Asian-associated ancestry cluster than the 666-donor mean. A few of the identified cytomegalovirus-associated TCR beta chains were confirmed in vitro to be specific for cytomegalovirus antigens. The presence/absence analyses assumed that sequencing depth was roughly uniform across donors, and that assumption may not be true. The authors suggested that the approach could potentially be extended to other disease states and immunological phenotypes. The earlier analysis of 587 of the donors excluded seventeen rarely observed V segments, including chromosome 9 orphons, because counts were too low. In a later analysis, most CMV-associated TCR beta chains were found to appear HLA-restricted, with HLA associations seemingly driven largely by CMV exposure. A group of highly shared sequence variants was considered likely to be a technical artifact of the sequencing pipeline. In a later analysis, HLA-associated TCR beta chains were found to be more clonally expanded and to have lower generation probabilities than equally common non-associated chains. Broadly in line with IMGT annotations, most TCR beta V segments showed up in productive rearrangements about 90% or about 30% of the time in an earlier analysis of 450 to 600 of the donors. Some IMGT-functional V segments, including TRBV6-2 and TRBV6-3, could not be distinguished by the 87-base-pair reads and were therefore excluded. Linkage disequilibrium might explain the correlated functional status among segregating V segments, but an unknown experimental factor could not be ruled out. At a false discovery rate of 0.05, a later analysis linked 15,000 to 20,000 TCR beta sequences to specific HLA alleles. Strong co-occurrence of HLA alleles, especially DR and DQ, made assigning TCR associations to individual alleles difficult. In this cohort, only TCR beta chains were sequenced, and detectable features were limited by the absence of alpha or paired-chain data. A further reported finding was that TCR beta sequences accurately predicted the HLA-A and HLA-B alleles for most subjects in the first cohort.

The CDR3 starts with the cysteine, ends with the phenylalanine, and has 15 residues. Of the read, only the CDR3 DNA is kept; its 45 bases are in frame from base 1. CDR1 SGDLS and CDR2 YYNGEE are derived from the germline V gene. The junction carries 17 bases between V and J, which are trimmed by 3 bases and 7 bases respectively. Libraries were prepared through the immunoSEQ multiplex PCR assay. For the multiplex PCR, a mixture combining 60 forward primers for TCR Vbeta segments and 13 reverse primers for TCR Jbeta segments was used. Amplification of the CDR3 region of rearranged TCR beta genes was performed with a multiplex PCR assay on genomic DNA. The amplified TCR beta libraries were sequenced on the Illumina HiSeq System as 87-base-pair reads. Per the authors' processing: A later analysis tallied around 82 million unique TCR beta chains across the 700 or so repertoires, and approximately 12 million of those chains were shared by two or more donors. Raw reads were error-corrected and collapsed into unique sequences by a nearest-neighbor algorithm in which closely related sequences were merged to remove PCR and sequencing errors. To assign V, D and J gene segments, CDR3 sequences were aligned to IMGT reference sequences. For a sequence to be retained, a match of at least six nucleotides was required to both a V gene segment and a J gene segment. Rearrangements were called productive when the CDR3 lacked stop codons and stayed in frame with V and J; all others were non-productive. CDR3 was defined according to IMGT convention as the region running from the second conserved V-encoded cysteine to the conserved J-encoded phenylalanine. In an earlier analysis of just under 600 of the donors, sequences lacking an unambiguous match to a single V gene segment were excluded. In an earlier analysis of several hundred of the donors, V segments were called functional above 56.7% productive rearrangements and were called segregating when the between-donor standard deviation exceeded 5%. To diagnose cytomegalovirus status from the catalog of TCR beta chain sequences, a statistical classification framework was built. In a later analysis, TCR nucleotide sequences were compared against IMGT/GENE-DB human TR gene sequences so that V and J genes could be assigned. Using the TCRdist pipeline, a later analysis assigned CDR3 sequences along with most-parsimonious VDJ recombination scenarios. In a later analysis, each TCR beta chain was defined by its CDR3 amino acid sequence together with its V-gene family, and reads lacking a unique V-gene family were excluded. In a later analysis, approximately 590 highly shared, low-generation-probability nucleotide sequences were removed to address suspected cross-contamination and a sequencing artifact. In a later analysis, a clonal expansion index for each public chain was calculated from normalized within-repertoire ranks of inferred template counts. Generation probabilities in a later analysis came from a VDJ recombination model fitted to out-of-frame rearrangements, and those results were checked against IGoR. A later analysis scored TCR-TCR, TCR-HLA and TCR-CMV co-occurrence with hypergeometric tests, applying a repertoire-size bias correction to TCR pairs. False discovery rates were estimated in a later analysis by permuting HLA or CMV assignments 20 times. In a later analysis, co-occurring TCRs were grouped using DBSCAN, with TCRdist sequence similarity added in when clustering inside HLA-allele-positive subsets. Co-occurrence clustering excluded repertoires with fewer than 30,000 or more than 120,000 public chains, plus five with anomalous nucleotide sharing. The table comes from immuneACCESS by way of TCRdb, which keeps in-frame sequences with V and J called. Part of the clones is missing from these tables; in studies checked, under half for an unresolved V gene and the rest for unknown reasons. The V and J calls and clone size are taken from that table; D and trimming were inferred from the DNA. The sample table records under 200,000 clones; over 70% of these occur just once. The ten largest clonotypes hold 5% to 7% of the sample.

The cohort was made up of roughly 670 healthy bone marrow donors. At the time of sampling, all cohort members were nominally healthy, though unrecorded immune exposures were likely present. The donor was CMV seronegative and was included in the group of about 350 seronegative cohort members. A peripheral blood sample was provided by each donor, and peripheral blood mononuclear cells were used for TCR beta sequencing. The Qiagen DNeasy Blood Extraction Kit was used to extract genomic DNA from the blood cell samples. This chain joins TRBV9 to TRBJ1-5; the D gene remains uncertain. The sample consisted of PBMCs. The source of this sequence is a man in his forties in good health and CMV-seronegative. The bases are TGTGCCAGCAGCGCAGAGGGAGTAGGGTACCAGCCCCAGCATTTT. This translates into CASSAEGVGYQPQHF.